Listed below are T cell receptor beta chains from one sample, sequenced in a study of T cell responses to AZD1222 COVID-19 vaccine. The method was immunoSEQ multiplex PCR; TCRdb's version includes in-frame clones alone and lacks a portion of them. The table records about 120,000 clones, roughly nine tenths of them present only once. This specimen was peripheral blood, taken on day 0 of AZD1222 vaccination. The receptors were sampled from an adult in good health. The CDR3 runs from the conserved cysteine through the conserved F or W. D genes are given only for firm matches. Only part of the rows carry a size: once, few, many, or a class if the clone is expanded.

>TRBV6-5|TRBD1|TRBJ1-2|.
TGTGCCAGCACCTCAGGGGGGTTCCGGGGCTATGGCTACACCTTC
CASTSGGFRGYGYTF
>TRBV5-1|.|TRBJ1-1|.
TGCGCCAGCAGGCGGGAAGTGGTGGAAACTGAAGCTTTCTTT
CASRREVVETEAFF
>TRBV28|.|TRBJ2-5|.
TGTGCCAGCAGTTTAGGTGGGAGTTCCCAGTACTTC
CASSLGGSSQYF
>TRBV5-1|TRBD2|TRBJ2-7|.
TGCGCCAGCAGCTTGGGGGGACTAGCAGGATACGAGCAGTACTTC
CASSLGGLAGYEQYF
>TRBV18|TRBD1|TRBJ1-1|.
TGTGCCAGCCGAACAGGGGAGAACACTGAAGCTTTCTTT
CASRTGENTEAFF
>TRBV7-2|.|TRBJ1-1|.
TGTGCCAGCAGCTTAGCTGAACATTACGCATTTATCACTGAAGCTTTCTTT
CASSLAEHYAFITEAFF
>TRBV7-2|.|TRBJ1-1|.
TGTGCCAGCAGCTTAGGGCCAGGGAACACTGAAGCTTTCTTT
CASSLGPGNTEAFF
>TRBV21-1|.|TRBJ1-5|once
TGTGCCAGCAGCTGTCCTTTGGAGGGCGAGCCAGATCAGCCCCAGCATTTT
CASSCPLEGEPDQPQHF
>TRBV7-3|.|TRBJ2-1|.
TGTGCCAGCAGCCTTGGTGCAGGGCGCCTATACAATGAGCAGTTCTTC
CASSLGAGRLYNEQFF
>TRBV6-5|TRBD1|TRBJ1-4|few
TGTGCCAGCAGCCTTGACAGGGGGAATGAAAAACTGTTTTTT
CASSLDRGNEKLFF
>TRBV10-3|.|TRBJ2-3|.
TGTGCCATCAGTGAGGGGGACTTCACAGATACGCAGTATTTT
CAISEGDFTDTQYF
>TRBV29-1|TRBD1|TRBJ2-2|.
TGCAGCGCCCGGGACAGGGCGAACACCGGGGAGCTGTTTTTT
CSARDRANTGELFF
>TRBV19|.|TRBJ1-5|.
TGTGCCAGTACCCTATATGGGATCTCGGGTCAGCCCCAGCATTTT
CASTLYGISGQPQHF
>TRBV4-1|TRBD1|TRBJ2-7|once
TGCGCCAGCAGCCAACCGGGACAGGGACGATACGAGCAGTACTTC
CASSQPGQGRYEQYF
>TRBV2|.|TRBJ2-3|.
TGTGCCAGCAGCAACAGGGTGGCAGGCACAGATACGCAGTATTTT
CASSNRVAGTDTQYF
>TRBV2|.|TRBJ1-6|.
TGTGCCAGCACGACAGAGGGGAGCTCCTATAATTCACCCCTCCACTTT
CASTTEGSSYNSPLHF
>TRBV5-1|TRBD2|TRBJ2-2|.
TGCGCCAGCAGTTCTCTAGCGGGGCCGAACACCGGGGAGCTGTTTTTT
CASSSLAGPNTGELFF
>TRBV5-6|TRBD1|TRBJ1-5|.
TGTGCCAGCAGCCCTGGACAGGGGGCCAATCAGCCCCAGCATTTT
CASSPGQGANQPQHF
>TRBV6-6|TRBD2|TRBJ2-3|.
TGTGCCAGCAGTTACGGGCGGGGGAACACAGATACGCAGTATTTT
CASSYGRGNTDTQYF
>TRBV3-1/TRBV3-2|.|TRBJ1-2|.
TGTGCCAGCAGCCAAGGACGGGAGTATGGCTACACCTTC
CASSQGREYGYTF
>TRBV6-5|TRBD1|TRBJ2-7|.
TGTGCCCCAGGGGGCCCCGAGGAGCGAAGCTACGAGCAGTACTTC
CAPGGPEERSYEQYF
>TRBV12-3/TRBV12-4|.|TRBJ2-7|.
TGTGCCAGCAGTTCACAAGGGTACGAGCAGTACTTC
CASSSQGYEQYF
>TRBV7-8|.|TRBJ1-1|.
TGTGCCAGCAGCTTAGTTGGGGGAATAAACACTGAAGCTTTCTTT
CASSLVGGINTEAFF
>TRBV5-1|TRBD2|TRBJ2-5|.
TGCGCCAGCAGCTTGGTACTAGCGGGGGATCAAGAGACCCAGTACTTC
CASSLVLAGDQETQYF
>TRBV5-1|.|TRBJ1-1|.
TGCGCCACCACTTTGGCCGTGAGAAAGAGAATGAACACTGAAGCTTTCTTT
CATTLAVRKRMNTEAFF
>TRBV7-6|.|TRBJ1-1|.
TGTGCCAGCAGCTTAGGCAGGAACACTGAAGCTTTCTTT
CASSLGRNTEAFF
>TRBV28|TRBD1|TRBJ2-7|.
TGTGCCAGCAGTTTACCCCGGGGACAGGGCTCCTACGAGCAGTACTTC
CASSLPRGQGSYEQYF
>TRBV7-6|TRBD1|TRBJ1-6|.
TGTGCCAGCAGCCCCGGGCAGGGGGCGCGGGAGAATTCACCCCTCCACTTT
CASSPGQGARENSPLHF
>TRBV29-1|.|TRBJ1-1|.
TGCAGCGCTATTTTTGTGGGCTCCACTGAAGCTTTCTTT
CSAIFVGSTEAFF
>TRBV4-1|.|TRBJ2-7|.
TGCGCCAGCAGCCAAGCAGCGGGACAGAATTACGAGCAGTACTTC
CASSQAAGQNYEQYF
>TRBV15|TRBD1|TRBJ1-3|.
TGTGCCACCAGCCCAAACGTGGGACAGGGGAGAAACACCATATATTTT
CATSPNVGQGRNTIYF
>TRBV7-2|.|TRBJ1-3|.
TGTGCCAGCAGAGATAGTGGGGGAAACACCATATATTTT
CASRDSGGNTIYF
>TRBV7-9|.|TRBJ1-2|.
TGTGCCAGCAGCCTCAACAGTGTTATATGGCTAAGAGCAACTGGCTACACCTTC
CASSLNSVIWLRATGYTF
>TRBV30|TRBD2|TRBJ2-7|.
TGTGCCTGGAGTGTCGGGACTACAGAGCAGTACTTC
CAWSVGTTEQYF
>TRBV19|TRBD2|TRBJ2-1|.
TGTGCCAGTAGTATGCGGACTAGCGGGAGTCATGAGCAGTTCTTC
CASSMRTSGSHEQFF
>TRBV6-2/TRBV6-3|TRBD1|TRBJ1-5|.
TGTGCCAGCAGTTCCAGAGGACAGGGACGGAATCAGCCCCAGCATTTT
CASSSRGQGRNQPQHF
>TRBV19|.|TRBJ2-1|.
TGTGCCAGTAGTATTCGGGGATACAATGAGCAGTTCTTC
CASSIRGYNEQFF
>TRBV19|.|TRBJ1-5|.
TGTGCCAGTCGGGATTCAGGGCTAGTGAATCAGCCCCAGCATTTT
CASRDSGLVNQPQHF
>TRBV19|.|TRBJ1-6|.
TGTGCCAGTAGCCGCGGGACCTCCGGTTACTCACCCCTCCACTTT
CASSRGTSGYSPLHF
>TRBV9|.|TRBJ1-3|.
TGTGCCAGCAGCGCCCCAGGGACTGGAAACACCATATATTTT
CASSAPGTGNTIYF
>TRBV19|TRBD1|TRBJ1-1|.
TGTGCCACTAATACTCGGGACAGGCATGAAGCTTTCTTT
CATNTRDRHEAFF
>TRBV7-9|TRBD1|TRBJ1-1|.
TGTGCCAGCAGGCGGACAGGGGTTGGTGAAGCTTTCTTT
CASRRTGVGEAFF
>TRBV7-2|.|TRBJ1-2|.
TGTGCCAGCAGCTTAGTGGGGTCCGGGGCTACCTATGGCTACACCTTC
CASSLVGSGATYGYTF
>TRBV9|.|TRBJ1-1|.
TGTGCCAGCAGTTTGAGGGGGGACAAAGCTGAAGCTTTCTTT
CASSLRGDKAEAFF
>TRBV5-1|TRBD1|TRBJ1-1|.
TGCGCCAGCAGCCCGGGACAGCCGAACACTGAAGCTTTCTTT
CASSPGQPNTEAFF
>TRBV10-3|.|TRBJ2-7|.
TGTGCCATCAGTGAGTTTACTCCAGGCTCCTACGAGCAGTACTTC
CAISEFTPGSYEQYF
>TRBV29-1|.|TRBJ1-2|few
TGCAGCGCACGGAGACAGGAGGGCGGCTATGGCTACACCTTC
CSARRQEGGYGYTF
>TRBV28|.|TRBJ1-5|once
TGTGCCAGCAGTACCCCAACAGGTCAGCCCCAGCATTTT
CASSTPTGQPQHF
>TRBV29-1|.|TRBJ1-5|.
TGCAGCGTTGGGGACAGCAATCAGCCCCAGCATTTT
CSVGDSNQPQHF
>TRBV28|TRBD1|TRBJ1-5|.
TGTGCCAGCAGTTTTTTGACAGGGAATCAGCCCCAGCATTTT
CASSFLTGNQPQHF
>TRBV21-1|.|TRBJ1-3|.
TGTGCCAGCAGCTCACAGGGAACTGGAAACACCATATATTTT
CASSSQGTGNTIYF
>TRBV4-3|.|TRBJ1-4|.
TGCGCCAGCAGCCAAGATCGCCTTCGGAGTGAAAAACTGTTTTTT
CASSQDRLRSEKLFF
>TRBV2|.|TRBJ2-2|.
TGTGCCAGCGTCAGCAGGGTCAACACCGGGGAGCTGTTTTTT
CASVSRVNTGELFF
>TRBV28|.|TRBJ2-4|.
TGTGCCAGCATCGACCGGGACACAGCCAAAAACATTCAGTACTTC
CASIDRDTAKNIQYF
>TRBV6-1|.|TRBJ2-7|.
TGTGCCAGCAGTGAAGGTACAGCCTTTCGCAACGAGCAGTACTTC
CASSEGTAFRNEQYF
>TRBV24-1|TRBD2|TRBJ2-1|.
TGTGCCACCAGTGATCCGACTAGCGACAGCTCCTACAATGAGCAGTTCTTC
CATSDPTSDSSYNEQFF
>TRBV7-2|.|TRBJ1-2|.
TGTGCCAGCAGCTTAAACCCGGGCGGGAACTATGGCTACACCTTC
CASSLNPGGNYGYTF
>TRBV12-3/TRBV12-4|.|TRBJ1-2|.
TGTGCCAGCAATTGGCGGGCGGGCAATGGCTACACCTTC
CASNWRAGNGYTF
>TRBV5-4|.|TRBJ2-3|once
TGTGCCAGCAGCGCTCAGGGCACCGCAGGAGTAGATACGCAGTATTTT
CASSAQGTAGVDTQYF